This TCR beta chain was sequenced for a study of CD8+ T cells in alopecia areata. Study-wide results and caveats: Scalp lesions, especially in alopecia totalis/universalis, had higher clonality than normal scalp.

The sequencing template was cDNA reverse transcribed from extracted RNA. TCRdb keeps only in-frame clones here, not all; method: immunoSEQ multiplex PCR. Here the sample spans more than 90,000 clones, 55% to 80% being singletons. Germline CDR1 MNHEY, CDR2 SMNVEV (reference sequence). The CDR3 extends over 14 amino acids. V shed 6 bases and J 5 bases; nucleotides not matched to a gene: 10. A remark on this clone: No antigen is known for it.

This rearrangement joins TRBV27 to TRBJ2-7; 7 positions agree with TRBD1. Sequenced input: CD4+ T cells sorted from blood. This TCR derives from a human donor in good health. CDR3 DNA: TGTGCCAGCAGGCCTTCGACAGGGCGAAACGAGCAGTACTTC. Protein product: CASRPSTGRNEQYF.